Shown below are 17 T cell receptor beta chains from a single sample sequenced in a study of T cells in Graves' hyperthyroidism and ophthalmopathy. TCR beta CDR3 regions were amplified from RNA transcripts. The HTBI primer set was used in a first-round RT-PCR of the TCR CDR3. TCRdb passed the multiplex PCR reads through MiXCR, listing each CDR3 protein once. Of approximately 700,000 distinct CDR3 sequences listed, about a sixth are singletons. Sequenced: blood. The receptor set was obtained from a man aged 18 to 29 with Graves' hyperthyroidism.

This clonotype turned up a few times. V usage is TRBV7-8 and J usage is TRBJ2-1, with 10 bases fitting TRBD2. Germline-derived CDR1 and CDR2 are SGHVS and FQNEAQ. This CDR3 comprises 16 residues. V shed 1 base, J shed 5 bases, and the junction held 5 bases outside the gene matches. Written as DNA, the CDR3 is TGTGCCAGCAGCTTAGTCTTAGCGGGAGGCCACAATGAGCAGTTCTTC. This translates into CASSLVLAGGHNEQFF.

This clonotype was observed many times. The V gene is TRBV7-8, the J gene TRBJ1-5, with 7 bases fitting TRBD1. The CDR3 consists of 15 residues. V shed 2 bases, J shed 5 bases, and the junction held 6 bases outside the gene matches. Germline V lookup: CDR1 SGHVS, CDR2 FQNEAQ. CDR3 region: CASSLTQGGHQPQHF. DNA for the CDR3: TGTGCCAGCAGCTTAACCCAGGGGGGTCATCAGCCCCAGCATTTT.

This clonotype was counted ten times or more. This chain joins TRBV7-9 and TRBJ1-1; D is uncertain. Per germline, CDR1 SEHNR and CDR2 FQNEAQ (reference sequence). The CDR3 length is 13 residues. Trimming shortened V by 2 bases and J by 6 bases, and 10 bases separated the two germline ends. CDR3 nucleotide sequence: TGTGCCAGCAGCTTAATTTTATCGGCTGAAGCTTTCTTT. Amino acid sequence: CASSLILSAEAFF.

This clonotype has ten or more counts. The rearrangement joins TRBV28 to TRBJ2-1, with D perhaps TRBD2 (6 bases). V shed 6 bases and J shed 6 bases, with 18 bases lying between them. The CDR3 totals 15 residues. CDR1 is MDHEN, CDR2 SYDVKM, per germline. CDR3 in DNA: TGTGCCAGCAGAGACTCACTAGCAGCATCCAATGAGCAGTTCTTC. This encodes CASRDSLAASNEQFF.

This clonotype was seen at least ten times. The chain is built from TRBV2 and TRBJ2-7; TRBD2 aligns across 8 bases. The CDR3 is 17 residues long. Germline-derived CDR1 and CDR2 are SNHLY and FYNNEI. Trimming cost V 1 base and J 5 bases; bases outside gene matches: 13. CDR3 sequence: CASSEGGLAGPGNEQYF. The CDR3, as DNA: TGTGCCAGCAGTGAAGGGGGGCTAGCGGGCCCTGGGAACGAGCAGTACTTC.

In regard to this clonotype: Being one base from a much bigger clone, this may be a read error. The V gene is TRBV20-1, the J gene TRBJ2-3; tentative D call: TRBD1 (6 bases). CDR3 size: 13 residues. The V end was cut by 3 bases, the J end by 3 bases, with 10 bases between. Germline values: CDR1 DFQATT, CDR2 SNEGSKA (reference sequence). CDR3 DNA sequence: TGCAGTGCTAGTAAAGGGGGAACAGATACGCAGTATTTT. This translates into CSASKGGTDTQYF.

This clonotype was detected ten times or more. The chain employs TRBV20-1 and TRBJ2-3; no firm D call. Per the germline V gene, CDR1 is DFQATT and CDR2 is SNEGSKA (reference sequence). V gave up 0 bases and J gave up 4 bases, with 14 bases separating them. The CDR3 is 15 residues long. The CDR3 DNA reads TGCAGTGCTAGAGATACCCGTGGCTCAGCAGATACGCAGTATTTT. It translates to CSARDTRGSADTQYF.

This clonotype was counted ten times or more. The gene calls are TRBV18 and TRBJ1-5; D not certain. CDR1 is KGHSH and CDR2 is LQKENI in the germline V gene. CDR3 length equals 13 residues. V was trimmed by 6 bases and J by 2 bases, leaving 8 bases between them. The CDR3 DNA is TGTGCCAGCTCCCGGATGGGCAATCAGCCCCAGCATTTT. Its protein product is CASSRMGNQPQHF.

This clonotype was observed at least ten times. The chain uses TRBV28 and TRBJ2-3; a possible D gene is TRBD2 (5 bases). The CDR3 loop spans 14 amino acids. V was trimmed by 6 bases and J by 3 bases, leaving 13 bases between them. Per the germline V gene, CDR1 is MDHEN and CDR2 is SYDVKM. This chain's CDR3 is CASSSSWETDTQYF. The CDR3 bases are TGTGCCAGCAGCTCATCTTGGGAGACAGATACGCAGTATTTT.

This clonotype was seen a handful of times. This rearrangement joins TRBV7-2 to TRBJ2-3; D not resolved. Germline CDR1 and CDR2: SGHTA and FQGNSA. The V end lost 7 bases, the J end lost 1 base, and 15 bases lay between the germline ends. CDR3 length equals 15 residues. CDR3 loop: CASTLMGVRTDTQYF. The CDR3 DNA is TGTGCCAGCACCCTAATGGGTGTACGCACAGATACGCAGTATTTT.

The rearrangement uses TRBV24-1 and TRBJ2-7; the D gene is possibly TRBD1 (5 bases). The germline V and J ends were trimmed by 5 bases and 3 bases, with 16 bases remaining between them. The CDR3 covers 15 residues. The V gene's germline CDR1 is KGHDR and CDR2 SFDVKD. The CDR3 sequence: CATSGGRVGDYEQYF. Written as DNA, the CDR3 is TGTGCCACCAGTGGGGGCCGGGTTGGTGACTACGAGCAGTACTTC.

This clonotype was counted a few times. The chain employs TRBV11-2 and TRBJ2-6, with D possibly being TRBD1 (5 bases). V was pared by 0 bases and J by 4 bases, with 10 bases between. CDR3 length: 16 residues. CDR1 is SGHAT, CDR2 FQNNGV, per germline. This chain's CDR3 is CASSLDRVLGANVLTF. In DNA form, the CDR3 reads TGTGCCAGCAGCTTAGACAGGGTTTTAGGGGCCAACGTCCTGACTTTC.

This chain links TRBV30 with TRBJ2-5, with TRBD2 matching 10 bases. The CDR3 has 16 residues. In germline, CDR1 is GTSNPN, CDR2 SVGIG (reference sequence). Trimming cost V 0 bases and J 4 bases; bases outside gene matches: 8. CDR3 region: CAWSVGAGGPRETQYF. CDR3 bases: TGTGCCTGGAGTGTCGGAGCGGGAGGGCCCCGAGAGACCCAGTACTTC.

This clonotype was recorded many times. V and J are TRBV28 and TRBJ2-3; no clear D gene. CDR3 size: 14 residues. V shed 6 bases and J shed 4 bases, with 14 bases lying between them. The V gene's germline CDR1 is MDHEN and CDR2 SYDVKM. The CDR3 spells CASSETGRPDTQYF. In DNA, the CDR3 is TGTGCCAGCAGCGAGACGGGTAGGCCAGATACGCAGTATTTT.

The sample holds many counts of this clonotype. V usage is TRBV27 and J usage is TRBJ1-4; D call uncertain. The CDR3 runs 13 residues. The germline V gene has CDR1 MNHEY and CDR2 SMNVEV (reference sequence). Trimming took off 10 bases at V and 8 bases at J, with 17 bases between the two ends. CDR3 sequence: CANLTREHEKLFF. DNA of the CDR3: TGTGCCAACTTAACCCGGGAGCACGAAAAACTGTTTTTT.

The chain is built from TRBV5-1 and TRBJ2-6, with 8 bases fitting TRBD1. The germline V gene encodes CDR1 SGHRS and CDR2 YFSETQ. This CDR3 has 17 amino acids. V lost 4 bases, J lost 0 bases, and 6 bases stayed unmatched. The CDR3 here is CASSVGQAVSGANVLTF. The DNA of the CDR3 is TGCGCCAGCAGCGTGGGACAGGCCGTCTCTGGGGCCAACGTCCTGACTTTC. The full variable domain, completed using reference TRBV5-1 and TRBJ2-6, is KAGVTQTPRYLIKTRGQQVTLSCSPISGHRSVSWYQQTPGQGLQFLFEYFSETQRNKGNFPGRFSGRQFSNSRSEMNVSTLELGDSALYLCASSVGQAVSGANVLTFGAGSRLTVL.

The chain is built from TRBV28 and TRBJ1-3; D gene unclear. The germline V gene has CDR1 MDHEN and CDR2 SYDVKM. The CDR3 consists of 14 residues. Deletions cut 7 bases from V and 2 bases from J, with 12 bases between. The CDR3 coding sequence is TGTGCCAGCACCATTCGGGAAGCTGGAAACACCATATATTTT. This codes for CASTIREAGNTIYF.